This is a list of T cell receptor beta chains from one sample in a study of blood T cell repertoires in COVID-19. Sequenced by immunoSEQ multiplex PCR; TCRdb stores in-frame clones only, minus some. This sample has under 200,000 clones, with around nine tenths found just once. Sample: peripheral blood. The receptors here all came from a man in his 60s with COVID-19, enrolled during active disease. The CDR3 runs from the conserved cysteine through the conserved F or W. For some rows the clone size is stated as once, few or many, or as a class when expanded; others skip it.

abundance: .; j_gene: TRBJ2-1; v_gene: TRBV9; CDR3aa: CASSASSGQVVNEQFF
abundance: few; j_gene: TRBJ1-1; v_gene: TRBV3-1/TRBV3-2; CDR3aa: CASRNIARTEAFF
abundance: .; j_gene: TRBJ1-2; v_gene: TRBV3-1/TRBV3-2; CDR3aa: CASSMGAPDGYTF
abundance: .; j_gene: TRBJ2-7; v_gene: TRBV11-2; CDR3aa: CASSFNDGQGSYEQYF
abundance: .; j_gene: TRBJ2-1; v_gene: TRBV10-3; CDR3aa: CAISPRAGGTINEQFF
abundance: .; j_gene: TRBJ1-5; v_gene: TRBV7-2; CDR3aa: CASRRGDSNQPQHF
abundance: .; j_gene: TRBJ1-1; v_gene: TRBV4-1; CDR3aa: CASSPSNERAFF
abundance: .; j_gene: TRBJ2-7; v_gene: TRBV11-2; CDR3aa: CASSLETVSYEQYF
abundance: .; j_gene: TRBJ1-6; v_gene: TRBV7-9; CDR3aa: CASSFVRGLTLHF
abundance: once; j_gene: TRBJ1-1; v_gene: TRBV5-4; CDR3aa: CASSYLTGVGTEAFF
abundance: .; j_gene: TRBJ1-4; v_gene: TRBV2; CDR3aa: CASRAQGATNEKLFF
abundance: .; j_gene: TRBJ2-2; v_gene: TRBV7-3; CDR3aa: CASSLRAGELFF
abundance: .; j_gene: TRBJ1-1; v_gene: TRBV6-5; CDR3aa: CASSYRQGGRTEAFF
abundance: .; j_gene: TRBJ2-3; v_gene: TRBV12-3/TRBV12-4; CDR3aa: CASSEAGRDTQYF
abundance: .; j_gene: TRBJ2-6; v_gene: TRBV9; CDR3aa: CASSGKARQGWSGANVLTF
abundance: .; j_gene: TRBJ1-5; v_gene: TRBV18; CDR3aa: CASSPGQVSNQPQHF
abundance: .; j_gene: TRBJ1-6; v_gene: TRBV5-4; CDR3aa: CASSLAGGQASPLHF
abundance: .; j_gene: TRBJ2-1; v_gene: TRBV6-2/TRBV6-3; CDR3aa: CASSGPGLAGYEQFF
abundance: once; j_gene: TRBJ2-7; v_gene: TRBV5-1; CDR3aa: CASSVPGQVGEQYF
abundance: once; j_gene: TRBJ1-5; v_gene: TRBV19; CDR3aa: CASRGQAQSNQPQHF
abundance: .; j_gene: TRBJ1-1; v_gene: TRBV7-2; CDR3aa: CASSLGAGVNTEAFF
abundance: .; j_gene: TRBJ1-6; v_gene: TRBV19; CDR3aa: CATKDSTVYNSPLHF
abundance: .; j_gene: TRBJ1-1; v_gene: TRBV6-5; CDR3aa: CASSQTGNTEAFF
abundance: .; j_gene: TRBJ1-2; v_gene: TRBV6-1; CDR3aa: CASSEAPGTAGYTF
abundance: .; j_gene: TRBJ1-2; v_gene: TRBV9; CDR3aa: CASSTQGFYGYTF
abundance: .; j_gene: TRBJ1-2; v_gene: TRBV29-1; CDR3aa: CSVDRGSTYGYTF
abundance: .; j_gene: TRBJ1-2; v_gene: TRBV7-9; CDR3aa: CASSLSLSNVYGYTF
abundance: .; j_gene: TRBJ1-5; v_gene: TRBV15; CDR3aa: CATLTEGLWVNQPQHF
abundance: once; j_gene: TRBJ1-2; v_gene: TRBV28; CDR3aa: CASSPGVRGYTF
abundance: once; j_gene: TRBJ2-7; v_gene: TRBV7-2; CDR3aa: CASSSRRGYEQYF
abundance: .; j_gene: TRBJ1-2; v_gene: TRBV27; CDR3aa: CASSWGKGGLGYTF
abundance: .; j_gene: TRBJ1-6; v_gene: TRBV2; CDR3aa: CAGGTDPNSPLHF
abundance: .; j_gene: TRBJ2-3; v_gene: TRBV4-3; CDR3aa: CASSQGALGTDTQYF
abundance: few; j_gene: TRBJ2-5; v_gene: TRBV6-2/TRBV6-3; CDR3aa: CASSYQGAGKETQYF
abundance: .; j_gene: TRBJ2-3; v_gene: TRBV5-1; CDR3aa: CASSVGQRISTDTQYF
abundance: .; j_gene: TRBJ1-3; v_gene: TRBV11-1; CDR3aa: CASSLSGGSGNTIYF
abundance: .; j_gene: TRBJ2-6; v_gene: TRBV3-1/TRBV3-2; CDR3aa: CASSHRSGANVLTF
abundance: .; j_gene: TRBJ2-2; v_gene: TRBV5-1; CDR3aa: CASSSTPTTGELFF
abundance: many; j_gene: TRBJ2-7; v_gene: TRBV27; CDR3aa: CASKTTGNYEQYF
abundance: .; j_gene: TRBJ1-4; v_gene: TRBV6-2/TRBV6-3; CDR3aa: CASSYSSGGNEKLFF
abundance: .; j_gene: TRBJ2-5; v_gene: TRBV7-6; CDR3aa: CASSPTSGGAAQETQYF
abundance: .; j_gene: TRBJ1-5; v_gene: TRBV25-1; CDR3aa: CASSGQGNQPQHF
abundance: .; j_gene: TRBJ1-1; v_gene: TRBV18; CDR3aa: CASSPPNSNMNTEAFF
abundance: .; j_gene: TRBJ2-7; v_gene: TRBV18; CDR3aa: CASAAYSYEQYF
abundance: .; j_gene: TRBJ2-5; v_gene: TRBV18; CDR3aa: CASSPGSGQETQYF
abundance: .; j_gene: TRBJ1-2; v_gene: TRBV19; CDR3aa: CASSVQGTNYGYTF
abundance: .; j_gene: TRBJ2-1; v_gene: TRBV27; CDR3aa: CASRDRGPGEQFF
abundance: .; j_gene: TRBJ2-7; v_gene: TRBV6-2/TRBV6-3; CDR3aa: CASSYTTGGYEQYF
abundance: .; j_gene: TRBJ1-1; v_gene: TRBV2; CDR3aa: CASRPQGGNTEAFF
abundance: .; j_gene: TRBJ2-3; v_gene: TRBV6-2/TRBV6-3; CDR3aa: CASSFFRAGSTDTQYF
abundance: .; j_gene: TRBJ1-5; v_gene: TRBV28; CDR3aa: CASGPGGGLGQPQHF
abundance: .; j_gene: TRBJ2-5; v_gene: TRBV18; CDR3aa: CASSPIIAGVQETQYF